Included here is one TCR beta chain sequence, with context. The antigen is not known. The diagnoses drew upon clinical symptoms, serum thyroxine and TRAb, thyroid ultrasound and orbital computed tomography. This sample was taken from a study of T cells in Graves' hyperthyroidism and ophthalmopathy. Regarding the study as a whole: By a 13 V-J model, ophthalmopathy was set apart from stable hyperthyroidism. The majority of expanded thyroid clonotypes above 0.001 also appeared in blood.

This CDR3 is 18 amino acids long. V lost 5 bases, J lost 0 bases, and 20 bases lay in between. Germline CDR1 is MDHEN and CDR2 is SYDVKM. The TCR beta CDR3 regions underwent amplification using RNA transcripts as the source. The HTBI primer set drove a first-round RT-PCR of the TCR CDR3. TCRdb reprocessed the multiplex PCR reads via MiXCR and lists one record per CDR3 protein. The sample consists of roughly 700,000 distinct CDR3 sequences, approximately 15% of them appearing once. The source material was blood. This receptor was identified in a man between 50 and 59 years old with Graves' hyperthyroidism. V usage is TRBV28 and J usage is TRBJ2-4, with D perhaps matching TRBD2 (5 bases). The CDR3 coding sequence is TGTGCCAGCAGTCCCTCGATCAGGAGGTCCGTAGCCAAAAACATTCAGTACTTC. Protein product: CASSPSIRRSVAKNIQYF.